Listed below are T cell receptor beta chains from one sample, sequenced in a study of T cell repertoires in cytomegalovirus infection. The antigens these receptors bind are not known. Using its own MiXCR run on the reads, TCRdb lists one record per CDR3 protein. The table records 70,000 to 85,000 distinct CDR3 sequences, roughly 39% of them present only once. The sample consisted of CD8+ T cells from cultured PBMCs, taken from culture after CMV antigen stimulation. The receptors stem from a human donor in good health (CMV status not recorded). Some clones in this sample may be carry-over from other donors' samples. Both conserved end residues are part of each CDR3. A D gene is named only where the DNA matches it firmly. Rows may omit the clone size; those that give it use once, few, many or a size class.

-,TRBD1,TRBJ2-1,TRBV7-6,TGTGCCAGCAGCTTTGGGGACGGACAGGCTTACTACAATGAGCAGTTCTTC,CASSFGDGQAYYNEQFF
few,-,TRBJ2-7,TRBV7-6,TGTGCCAGCAGCGAAACGGACCTGGATCAATACGAGCAGTACTTC,CASSETDLDQYEQYF
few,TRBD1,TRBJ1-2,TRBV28,TGTGCCAGCAGTTCCACCGCAGCCAGGGGGTTTTTGGACTATGGCTACACCTTC,CASSSTAARGFLDYGYTF
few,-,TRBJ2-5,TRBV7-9,TGTGCCAGCAGCCGGGACTACCAAGAGACCCAGTACTTC,CASSRDYQETQYF
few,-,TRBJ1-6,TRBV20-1,TGCAGTGCTAGAGATGAGGCAGATAGTAATTCACCCCTCCACTTT,CSARDEADSNSPLHF
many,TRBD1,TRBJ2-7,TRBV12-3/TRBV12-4,TGTGCCAGCAGTCCACGGGACAGGGGGATTAGCGAGCAGTACTTC,CASSPRDRGISEQYF
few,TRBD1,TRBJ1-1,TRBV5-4,TGTGCCAGCAGGTACAGGGGAACCACTGAAGCTTTCTTT,CASRYRGTTEAFF
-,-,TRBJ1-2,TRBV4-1,TGCGCCAGCAGCCAAGTTGGTCAGCGAGGCTATGGCTACACCTTC,CASSQVGQRGYGYTF
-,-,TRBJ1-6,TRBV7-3,TGTGCCAGCACCGGACCGGAAATTAATTCACCCCTCCACTTT,CASTGPEINSPLHF
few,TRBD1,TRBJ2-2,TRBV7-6,TGTGCCAGCAGCTTAGTCCCCCCGACAGGGGGGAACACCGGGGAGCTGTTTTTT,CASSLVPPTGGNTGELFF
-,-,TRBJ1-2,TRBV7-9,TGTGCCAGCAGCTTAACAGGGAGCGACTATGGCTACACCTTC,CASSLTGSDYGYTF
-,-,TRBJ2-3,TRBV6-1,TGTGCCAGCAGTGAAGCGGGAGCCACAGATACGCAGTATTTT,CASSEAGATDTQYF
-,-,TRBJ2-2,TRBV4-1,TGCGCCAGCAGCCAAGAGTGGCAGGACTTCACCGGGGAGCTGTTTTTT,CASSQEWQDFTGELFF
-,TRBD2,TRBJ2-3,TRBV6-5,TGTGCCAGCAGGGTCGGGGGGGGAGCAGATACGCAGTATTTT,CASRVGGGADTQYF
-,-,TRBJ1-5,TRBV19,TGTGCCAGTAGTATACGACTAAACAGGCGAAAACCCCAGCATTTT,CASSIRLNRRKPQHF
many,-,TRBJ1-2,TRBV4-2,TGTGCCAGCAGCCAAGACGGGAACTATGGCTACACCTTC,CASSQDGNYGYTF
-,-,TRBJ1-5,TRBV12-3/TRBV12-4,TGTGCCAGCAGTTTATGGAGTCAGCCCCAGCATTTT,CASSLWSQPQHF
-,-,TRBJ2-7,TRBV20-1,TGCAGTGCTAGAGGCCAAGGATGGGGGGCCGTCTCCTACGAGCAGTACTTC,CSARGQGWGAVSYEQYF
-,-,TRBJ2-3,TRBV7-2,TGTGCCAGCAGCTTCCAGGGGTGGGCAGATACGCAGTATTTT,CASSFQGWADTQYF
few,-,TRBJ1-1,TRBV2,TGTGCCAGCAGGTCAGGCCTAGATGAAGCTTTCTTT,CASRSGLDEAFF
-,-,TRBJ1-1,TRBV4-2,TGTGCCAGCAGCCAGGCACAGGTTACGACTGAAGCTTTCTTT,CASSQAQVTTEAFF
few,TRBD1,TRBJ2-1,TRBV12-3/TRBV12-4,TGTGCCAGCAGTCCCGGACAGGGGAGCTCCTACAATGAGCAGTTCTTC,CASSPGQGSSYNEQFF
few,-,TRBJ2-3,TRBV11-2,TGTGCCAGCAGCTTAGATCTGGGCACAGATACGCAGTATTTT,CASSLDLGTDTQYF
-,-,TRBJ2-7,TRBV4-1,TGCGCCAGCAGCCAAGTTAGGGGAACCGAGCAGTACTTC,CASSQVRGTEQYF
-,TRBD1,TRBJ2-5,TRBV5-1,TGCGCCAGCAGCTTGGAGGCCTACGCAGGGGGCCTCCAAGAGACCCAGTACTTC,CASSLEAYAGGLQETQYF
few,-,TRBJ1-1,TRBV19,TGTGCCAGTAGGCCAGGGAAGATCACTGAAGCTTTCTTT,CASRPGKITEAFF
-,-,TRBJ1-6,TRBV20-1,TGCAGTGCTAGAGATTTTACGGACAGCGCCAATTCACCCCTCCACTTT,CSARDFTDSANSPLHF
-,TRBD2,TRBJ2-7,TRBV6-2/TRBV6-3,TGTGCCAGCAGTTACCCGGGACTAGTGCCCTACGAGCAGTACTTC,CASSYPGLVPYEQYF
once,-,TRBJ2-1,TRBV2,TGTGCCAGCAGTGAGGGGGCGGTGCTGGATGAGCAGTTCTTC,CASSEGAVLDEQFF
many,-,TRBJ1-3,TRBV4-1,TGCGCCAGCAGCCAAGAGGGCAATCTGGGAAACACCATATATTTT,CASSQEGNLGNTIYF
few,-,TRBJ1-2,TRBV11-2,TGTGCCAGCAGCTTAGAGGCAGGTTCGTTCTATGGCTACACCTTC,CASSLEAGSFYGYTF
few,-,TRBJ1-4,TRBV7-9,TGTGCCAGCAGCTTTCTGGACCTTAATGAAAAACTGTTTTTT,CASSFLDLNEKLFF
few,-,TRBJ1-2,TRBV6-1,TGTGCCAGCAGTGATCACAGGGATTGGAACTATGGCTACACCTTC,CASSDHRDWNYGYTF
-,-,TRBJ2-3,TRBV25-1,TGTGCCAGCAGTGAAAAGACACCAAGCTACACAGATACGCAGTATTTT,CASSEKTPSYTDTQYF
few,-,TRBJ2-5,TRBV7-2,TGTGCCAGCAGCTACCCTAGTGACCCAGAAGAGACCCAGTACTTC,CASSYPSDPEETQYF
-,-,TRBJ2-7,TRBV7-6,TGTGCCAGCAGCCCCGGATTGGGCAGCTTTACCTACGAGCAGTACTTC,CASSPGLGSFTYEQYF
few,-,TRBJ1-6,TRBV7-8,TGTGCCAGCAGCTTAGCGGGCCTATCGGAGGCACGACACTTT,CASSLAGLSEARHF
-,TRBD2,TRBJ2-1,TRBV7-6,TGTGCCAGCAGCCCCAGCGGGGAGAGCCCCTACAATGAGCAGTTCTTC,CASSPSGESPYNEQFF
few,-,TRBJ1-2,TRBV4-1,TGCGCCAGCAGCCAAGCGCCGGGGGGTTGGGGGTTAGACGGCTACACCTTC,CASSQAPGGWGLDGYTF
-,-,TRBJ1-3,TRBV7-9,TGTGCCAGCAGCTCGGGACGGATCTCTGGAAACACCATATATTTT,CASSSGRISGNTIYF
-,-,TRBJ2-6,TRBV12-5,TGTGCTAGTGGTTTGGTACTTGGGACTGAAGAGTCTGGGGCCAACGTCCTGACTTTC,CASGLVLGTEESGANVLTF
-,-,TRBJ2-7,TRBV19,TGTGCCAGTAGTATTATAGAAGGAGGCGAGCAGTACTTC,CASSIIEGGEQYF
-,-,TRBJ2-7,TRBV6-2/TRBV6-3,TGTGCCAGCAGTTACTCTAGGGGGGCCTCGGGCGAGCAGTACTTC,CASSYSRGASGEQYF
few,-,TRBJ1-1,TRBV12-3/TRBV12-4,TGTGCCAGCAGGAACTACAGCAGCGAAGCTTTCTTT,CASRNYSSEAFF
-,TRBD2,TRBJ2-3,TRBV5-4,TGTGCCAGCAGCCCCCCTCGGGGACTAAGAGGGGCAGATACGCAGTATTTT,CASSPPRGLRGADTQYF
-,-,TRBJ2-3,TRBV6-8,TGTGCCAGCAGTTACGGCGGGACATACACAGATACGCAGTATTTT,CASSYGGTYTDTQYF
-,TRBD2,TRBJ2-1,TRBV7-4,TGTGTCAGCAGCGGGGTTGGTGAGCAGTTCTTC,CVSSGVGEQFF
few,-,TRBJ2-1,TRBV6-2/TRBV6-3,TGTGCCAGCAGCCTACCCACCCTCTCAGGGGGGGCCAACAATGAGCAGTTCTTC,CASSLPTLSGGANNEQFF
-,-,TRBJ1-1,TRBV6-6,TGTGCCAGCGCTGAGGGGCCTGAAGCTTTCTTT,CASAEGPEAFF
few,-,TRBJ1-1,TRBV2,TGTGCCAGCAGTGATTTGAGGACAGTAGAGAACACTGAAGCTTTCTTT,CASSDLRTVENTEAFF
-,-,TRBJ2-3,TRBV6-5,TGTGCCAGCAGCCCCCCCCTGTACGTCGATACGCAGTATTTT,CASSPPLYVDTQYF
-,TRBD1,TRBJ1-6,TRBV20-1,TGCAGTGCTCTCGACCCGGGACAGGGGGATCGAGGTTCACCCCTCCACTTT,CSALDPGQGDRGSPLHF
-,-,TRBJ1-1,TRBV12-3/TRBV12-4,TGTGCCAGCTCGATTAGGAACACTGAAGCTTTCTTT,CASSIRNTEAFF
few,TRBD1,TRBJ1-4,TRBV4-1,TGCGCCAGCAGCCCTAGTCAGGGGGCCTTCGAAAAACTGTTTTTT,CASSPSQGAFEKLFF
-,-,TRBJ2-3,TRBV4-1,TGCGCCAGCAGCCGGCGGCGATTCACAGATACGCAGTATTTT,CASSRRRFTDTQYF
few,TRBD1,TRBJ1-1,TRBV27,TGTGCCAGTTCGACAGGGGGTACCTACACTGAAGCTTTCTTT,CASSTGGTYTEAFF
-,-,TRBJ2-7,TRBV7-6,TGTGCCAGCAGCTTACAGTCCCACGAGCAGTACTTC,CASSLQSHEQYF
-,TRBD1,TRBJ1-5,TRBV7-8,TGTGCCAGCAGTTACAGGGGTAATCAGCCCCAGCATTTT,CASSYRGNQPQHF
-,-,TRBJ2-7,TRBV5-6,TGTGCCAGCAGCTTGGACACCTACGAGCAGTACTTC,CASSLDTYEQYF